Shown below are 11 T cell receptor beta chains from a single sample sequenced in a study of CD8+CD57+ T cells in acquired aplastic anemia. Genomic DNA, the template, was used for profiling of the TCR beta VDJ and CDR3. TCRdb reanalysed the reads using MiXCR and keeps one entry per CDR3 protein. There are about 200,000 distinct CDR3 sequences in the sample; more than 55% occur only once, and around three fifths lies in the top ten. Patients picked for sequencing had shown CD8+CD57+ cell expansion detected by flow cytometry. Sequenced: sorted CD4+, CD8+, or CD8+CD57+ T cells (not recorded which) from PBMCs. These TCRs come from a human donor with aplastic anemia.

The chain carries TRBV19 and TRBJ1-1; no definite D call. This CDR3 spans 12 amino acids. V dropped 6 bases and J dropped 4 bases, with 9 bases sitting between them. In germline, CDR1 is LNHDA, CDR2 SQIVND (reference sequence). This chain's CDR3 is CASSPSFTEAFF. The CDR3 DNA sequence: TGTGCCAGTAGCCCTTCTTTCACTGAAGCTTTCTTT.

The rearrangement links TRBV6-4 to TRBJ2-1; 11 positions agree with TRBD2. The germline CDR1 and CDR2 sequences are MRHNA and SNTAGT. The J segment lost 6 bases and the V segment lost 4 bases, leaving 5 bases of the junction unmatched. This CDR3 is built from 15 residues. The CDR3 loop is CASSVETSGVNEQFF. The CDR3, as DNA: TGTGCCAGCAGTGTCGAGACTAGCGGGGTCAATGAGCAGTTCTTC.

The chain joins TRBV7-9 to TRBJ1-6, with D perhaps TRBD1 (6 bases). Germline V lookup: CDR1 SEHNR, CDR2 FQNEAQ (reference sequence). Trimming stripped 3 bases from V and 10 bases from J, with 13 bases between. The CDR3 is 14 amino acids. Here the CDR3 reads CASSLGGGRSPLHF. The CDR3 coding sequence is TGTGCCAGCAGCTTGGGCGGGGGCCGGTCACCCCTCCACTTT.

The V call is TRBV7-9, the J call TRBJ2-2; no firm D call. The CDR3 runs 11 residues. CDR1 SEHNR and CDR2 FQNEAQ come from the germline V gene (reference sequence). Trimming pared 11 bases from V and 2 bases from J, leaving 6 bases between. The CDR3 loop is CAGLNTGELFF. The CDR3 bases are TGTGCCGGCCTTAACACCGGGGAGCTGTTTTTT.

CDR3 coding DNA: TGTGCCACCAGGGGCAGTAGCACAGATACGCAGTATTTT. As protein: CATRGSSTDTQYF. The chain recombines TRBV10-3 with TRBJ2-3, with a possible D match to TRBD1 (6 bases). The CDR3 spans 13 residues. Germline lookup yields CDR1 ENHRY and CDR2 SYGVKD. V lost 10 bases and J 0 bases, leaving 11 bases between the germline ends.

V and J are TRBV15 and TRBJ1-1; maybe TRBD1 (6 bases). Deletions cut 3 bases from V and 4 bases from J, with 15 bases between. This CDR3 comprises 15 residues. Germline CDR1 LNHNV, CDR2 YYDKDF (reference sequence). This CDR3 reads CATSSESGERTEAFF. The DNA for the CDR3 is TGTGCCACCAGCAGTGAGTCAGGGGAACGCACTGAAGCTTTCTTT.

In its sample, this clonotype was seen a few times. The chain joins TRBV27 to TRBJ2-1, with a weak D call TRBD2 (5 bases). V was trimmed by 8 bases and J by 3 bases, leaving 11 bases between them. The CDR3 spans 13 residues. Germline CDR1 and CDR2: MNHEY and SMNVEV (reference sequence). In DNA, the CDR3 is TGTGCCAGCTCGCACGGGGACTACAATGAGCAGTTCTTC. It encodes CASSHGDYNEQFF.

In this sample, this clonotype turned up a few times. This chain connects TRBV7-9 to TRBJ1-2, with 10 bases identical to TRBD1. V lost 5 bases and J lost 10; bases outside the gene matches: 10. The CDR3 consists of 14 residues. Germline loops: CDR1 SEHNR, CDR2 FQNEAQ (reference sequence). This chain's CDR3 is CASSPTGGSGTYTF. The CDR3 DNA sequence: TGTGCCAGCAGCCCGACAGGGGGCTCGGGCACCTACACCTTC.

The table lists this clonotype with a few counts. The chain employs TRBV15 and TRBJ1-2; TRBD1 is a possible D gene (5 bases). Germline values: CDR1 LNHNV, CDR2 YYDKDF (reference sequence). This CDR3 has 14 residues. V was clipped by 0 bases and J by 4 bases, with 9 bases between them. CDR3 coding DNA: TGTGCCACCAGCAGAGAAGGTCAGGGCTATGGCTACACCTTC. Its protein product is CATSREGQGYGYTF. Variable domain in full (rest from reference TRBV15 and TRBJ1-2): DAMVIQNPRYQVTQFGKPVTLSCSQTLNHNVMYWYQQKSSQAPKLLFHYYDKDFNNEADTPDNFQSRRPNTSFCFLDIRSPGLGDTAMYLCATSREGQGYGYTFGSGTRLTVV.

This clonotype has more than one count but fewer than ten. J is TRBJ1-2 and V is TRBV19, with D perhaps matching TRBD1 (5 bases). Germline CDR1 reads LNHDA; CDR2 reads SQIVND (reference sequence). Trimming pared 7 bases from V and 7 bases from J, leaving 19 bases between. The CDR3 has 14 residues. DNA of the CDR3: TGTGCCAGTATTACTCGCGAGGGGCTGGGTGGCTACACCTTC. Amino acids: CASITREGLGGYTF.

This clonotype appeared a few times. CDR3 DNA: TGTGCCAGCGTAGACAACTCCTACGAGCAGTACTTC. It is translated as CASVDNSYEQYF. This chain connects TRBV7-9 to TRBJ2-7; no firm D call. The ends were cut back, 8 bases at V and 0 bases at J, with 8 bases in the middle. CDR3 length equals 12 residues. Germline V lookup: CDR1 SEHNR, CDR2 FQNEAQ (reference sequence).